This T cell receptor (beta chain) was profiled in a study of CD8 T cells in ankylosing spondylitis (dated by TCRdb to 2016 to 2017). Background for the entire study: To find TCR variants linked to disease, the study profiled T cell receptor beta repertoires in ankylosing spondylitis patients and healthy donors. The whole study cohort included roughly 110 healthy donors and over 20 ankylosing spondylitis patients. Peripheral blood was sampled, and synovial fluid was additionally collected from ankylosing spondylitis patients. The investigation overall reported the following: A CD8+ phenotype was shown by the disease-linked clones, which were found at relatively low frequencies in peripheral blood. Some TCR beta motif variants had previously been reported in synovial fluid and blood of reactive arthritis patients, which suggested common disease-initiation mechanisms. A TCR beta motif made up of several highly homologous amino acid variants appeared to be characteristic of blood from ankylosing spondylitis patients. The disease-linked clones were reported to be significantly enriched in matched synovial fluid samples from ankylosing spondylitis patients.

The germline V gene provides CDR1 MDHEN and CDR2 SYDVKM. The germline V end is reduced by 7 bases and the J end by 2 bases; junction bases left unmatched: 10. The CDR3, cysteine through phenylalanine, is 17 amino acids long. Kept here is only the CDR3 DNA, which spans 51 bases and is read in frame from base 1. Sequenced using an Illumina HiSeq 2500. Quantitative 5'-RACE with molecular barcodes was used to prepare TCR beta libraries. Per the original workflow: To identify disease-linked TCR variants, a new computational method was used, one built on a probabilistic model of VDJ rearrangement. TCRdb cleaned the public reads at Q25 with fastp, built clones with MiXCR and kept in-frame beta chains. For every CDR3 protein sequence, its rows merge into one entry that carries the most common genes and DNA. The V and J calls shown here were made by TCRdb, not taken from the authors' results. The sample table records approximately 350,000 distinct CDR3 sequences; approximately 14% of these occur just once. The ten most abundant clones make up 1.1% of the sample.

Details on this clonotype: Its antigen target is currently unknown. No base quality values were provided; no much bigger clone lies one nucleotide off.

Sequencing was done on a sample of blood, either unsorted or a sorted T cell fraction (not recorded which). The receptor chain draws on TRBV28 and TRBJ2-2; 10 bases in the junction line up with TRBD2. The sequence was obtained from a male donor with ankylosing spondylitis or in good health (not recorded which). DNA sequence: TGTGCCAGCACACCCCCTGGACTAGCGGCCAACACCGGGGAGCTGTTTTTT. This encodes CASTPPGLAANTGELFF.